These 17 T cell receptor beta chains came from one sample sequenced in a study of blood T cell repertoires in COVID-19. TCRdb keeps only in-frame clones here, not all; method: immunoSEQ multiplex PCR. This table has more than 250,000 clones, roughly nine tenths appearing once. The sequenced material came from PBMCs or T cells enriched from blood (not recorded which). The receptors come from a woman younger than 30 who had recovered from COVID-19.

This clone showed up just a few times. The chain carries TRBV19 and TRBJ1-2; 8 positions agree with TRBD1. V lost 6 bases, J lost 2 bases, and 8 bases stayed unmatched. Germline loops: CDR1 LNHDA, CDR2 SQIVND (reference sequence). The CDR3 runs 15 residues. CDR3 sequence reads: CASRNDRGTNYGYTF. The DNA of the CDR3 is TGTGCCAGTAGAAACGACAGGGGAACCAACTATGGCTACACCTTC.

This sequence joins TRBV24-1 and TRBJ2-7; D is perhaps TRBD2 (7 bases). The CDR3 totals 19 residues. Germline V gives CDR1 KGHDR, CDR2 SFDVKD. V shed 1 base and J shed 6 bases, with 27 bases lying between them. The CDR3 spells CATSDLLWRERDTLGEQYF. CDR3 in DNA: TGTGCCACCAGTGATTTACTTTGGCGGGAGCGGGACACGCTTGGCGAGCAGTACTTC.

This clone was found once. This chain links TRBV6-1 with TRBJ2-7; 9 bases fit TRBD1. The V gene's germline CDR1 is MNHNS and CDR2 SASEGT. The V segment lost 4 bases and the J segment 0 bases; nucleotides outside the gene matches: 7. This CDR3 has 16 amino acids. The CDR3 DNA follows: TGTGCCAGCAGTGGCTACAGGGGGCAATACTCCTACGAGCAGTACTTC. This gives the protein CASSGYRGQYSYEQYF.

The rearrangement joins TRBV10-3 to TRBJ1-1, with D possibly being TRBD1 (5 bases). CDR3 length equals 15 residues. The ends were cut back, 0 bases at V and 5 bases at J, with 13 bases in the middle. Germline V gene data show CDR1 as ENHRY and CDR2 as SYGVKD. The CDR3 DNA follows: TGTGCCATCAGTGAGTCAACTGGGGCGGGGACTGAAGCTTTCTTT. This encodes CAISESTGAGTEAFF.

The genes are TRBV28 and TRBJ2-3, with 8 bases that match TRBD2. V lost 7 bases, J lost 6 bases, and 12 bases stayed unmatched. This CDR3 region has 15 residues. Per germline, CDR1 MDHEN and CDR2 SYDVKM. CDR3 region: CASTPAGGGPDTQYF. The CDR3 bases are TGTGCCAGCACCCCGGCCGGGGGGGGGCCGGATACGCAGTATTTT.

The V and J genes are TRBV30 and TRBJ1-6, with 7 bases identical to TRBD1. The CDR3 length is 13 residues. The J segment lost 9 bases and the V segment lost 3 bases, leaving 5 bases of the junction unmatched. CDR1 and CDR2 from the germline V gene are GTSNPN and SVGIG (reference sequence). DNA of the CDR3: TGTGCCTGGAGCCTGGCAGGGGGTTCACCCCTCCACTTT. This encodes CAWSLAGGSPLHF.

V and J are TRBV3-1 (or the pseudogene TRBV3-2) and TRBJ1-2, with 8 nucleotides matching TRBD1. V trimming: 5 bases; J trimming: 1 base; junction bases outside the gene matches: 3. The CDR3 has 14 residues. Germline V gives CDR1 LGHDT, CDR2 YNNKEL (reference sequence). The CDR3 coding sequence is TGTGCCAGCAGCTCAGACAGGGGTAACTATGGCTACACCTTC. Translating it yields CASSSDRGNYGYTF.

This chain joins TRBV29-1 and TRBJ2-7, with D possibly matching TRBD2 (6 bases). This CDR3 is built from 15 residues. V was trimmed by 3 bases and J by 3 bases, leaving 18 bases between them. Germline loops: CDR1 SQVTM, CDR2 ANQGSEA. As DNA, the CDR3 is TGCAGCGTTGAGGGGGAAGCTAGCGAATACTACGAGCAGTACTTC. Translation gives CSVEGEASEYYEQYF.

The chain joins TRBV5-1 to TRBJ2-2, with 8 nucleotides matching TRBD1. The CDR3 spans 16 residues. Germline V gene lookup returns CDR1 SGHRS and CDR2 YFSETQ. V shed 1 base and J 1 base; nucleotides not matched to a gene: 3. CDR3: CASSLRTGKNTGELFF. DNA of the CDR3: TGCGCCAGCAGCTTGAGGACAGGGAAGAACACCGGGGAGCTGTTTTTT.

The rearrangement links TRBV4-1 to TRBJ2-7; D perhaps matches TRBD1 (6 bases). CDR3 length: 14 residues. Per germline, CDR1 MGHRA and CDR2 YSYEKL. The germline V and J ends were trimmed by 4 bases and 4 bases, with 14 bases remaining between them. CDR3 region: CASSRRQDIYEQYF. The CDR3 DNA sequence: TGCGCCAGCAGCCGCCGACAGGATATTTACGAGCAGTACTTC.

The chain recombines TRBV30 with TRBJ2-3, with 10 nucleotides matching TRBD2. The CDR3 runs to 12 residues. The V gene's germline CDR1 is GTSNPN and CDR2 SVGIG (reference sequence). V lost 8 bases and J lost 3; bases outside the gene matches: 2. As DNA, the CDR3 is TGTGCCCAGGGACTAGCGACAGATACGCAGTATTTT. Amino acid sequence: CAQGLATDTQYF.

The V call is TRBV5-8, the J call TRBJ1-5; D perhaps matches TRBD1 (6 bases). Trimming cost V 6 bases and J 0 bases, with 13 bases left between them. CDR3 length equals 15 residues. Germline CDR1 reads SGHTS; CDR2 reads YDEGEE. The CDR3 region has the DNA TGTGCCAGCATCGACAGGACCACTAGCAATCAGCCCCAGCATTTT. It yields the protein CASIDRTTSNQPQHF.

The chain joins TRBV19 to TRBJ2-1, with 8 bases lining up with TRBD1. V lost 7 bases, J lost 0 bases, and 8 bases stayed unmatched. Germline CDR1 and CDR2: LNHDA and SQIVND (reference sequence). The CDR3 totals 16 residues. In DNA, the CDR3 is TGTGCCAGTACCTGGGACAGGTGGAGCTCCTACAATGAGCAGTTCTTC. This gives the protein CASTWDRWSSYNEQFF.

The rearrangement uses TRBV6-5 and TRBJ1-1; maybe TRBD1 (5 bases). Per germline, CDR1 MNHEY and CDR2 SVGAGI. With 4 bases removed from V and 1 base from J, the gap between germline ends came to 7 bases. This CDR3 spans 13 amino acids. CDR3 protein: CASSWRGNTEAFF. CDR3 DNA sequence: TGTGCCAGCAGTTGGAGGGGGAACACTGAAGCTTTCTTT.

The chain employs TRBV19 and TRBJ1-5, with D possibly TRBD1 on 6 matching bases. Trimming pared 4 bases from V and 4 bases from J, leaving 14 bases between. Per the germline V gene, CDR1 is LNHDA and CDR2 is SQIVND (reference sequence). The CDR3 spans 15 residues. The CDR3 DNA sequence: TGTGCCAGTAGTACAGTCAGGGGCGGGAATCAGCCCCAGCATTTT. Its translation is CASSTVRGGNQPQHF.

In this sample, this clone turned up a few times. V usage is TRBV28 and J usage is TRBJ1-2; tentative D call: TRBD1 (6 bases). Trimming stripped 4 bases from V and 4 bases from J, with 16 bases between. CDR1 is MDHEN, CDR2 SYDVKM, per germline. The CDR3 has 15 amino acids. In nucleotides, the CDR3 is TGTGCCAGCAGTTCCCAACCTGACAGGCCCTATGGCTACACCTTC. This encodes CASSSQPDRPYGYTF.

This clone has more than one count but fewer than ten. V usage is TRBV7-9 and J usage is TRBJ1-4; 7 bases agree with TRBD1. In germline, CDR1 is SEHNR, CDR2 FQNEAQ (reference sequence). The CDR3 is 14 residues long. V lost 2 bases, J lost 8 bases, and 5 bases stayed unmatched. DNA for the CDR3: TGTGCCAGCAGCTTACAGGGGGGAAGGGAAAAACTGTTTTTT. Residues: CASSLQGGREKLFF.